This T cell receptor beta chain was documented in a study of breast tumors, draining lymph nodes, adjacent tissues. CDR3 length: 14 amino acids. Germline V gives CDR1 SGHTA, CDR2 FQGNSA. Trimming took 7 bases from V and 6 from J, leaving 19 bases between them. In this sample, this clonotype turned up many times. Its antigen is not identified. TCRdb processed the multiplex PCR reads anew with MiXCR; each CDR3 protein has one entry. The sample holds some 200,000 distinct CDR3 sequences, 31% seen once. Samples came from axillary lymph nodes draining the breast cancer. Overall study findings and caveats: Compared with lymph nodes, tumors were less diverse; compared with nontumor tissue, more. Data fit most tumor T cells coming from lymph node, expanding in tumor. The lymph node origin of tumor T cells was framed as consistent with a hypothesis, not demonstrated. Compared with basal-like, luminal-like tumors shared significantly more repertoire with nontumor tissue.

V is TRBV7-2 and J is TRBJ2-7, with D perhaps TRBD1 or TRBD2 (5 bases each). Sequencing was performed on axillary lymph node tissue. The receptor comes from a female donor with breast cancer. Some clones in this sample may be carry-over from other donors' samples. CDR3 coding DNA: TGTGCCAGCACCGGTGAGGGGACCACCTTCGAGCAGTACTTC. The encoded protein is CASTGEGTTFEQYF. Based on the CDR3 plus reference TRBV7-2 and TRBJ2-7, the full variable domain is GAGVSQSPSNKVTEKGKDVELRCDPISGHTALYWYRQSLGQGLEFLIYFQGNSAPDKSGLPSDRFSAERTGGSVSTLTIQRTQQEDSAVYLCASTGEGTTFEQYFGPGTRLTVT.